Shown below are 17 T cell receptor beta chains from a single sample sequenced in a study of cytomegalovirus exposure and HLA in healthy donors. The PCR contained 60 Vbeta and 13 Jbeta primers. TCRdb keeps only in-frame clones here, not all; method: immunoSEQ multiplex PCR. Of under 200,000 clones listed, roughly 87% were seen once; the top ten hold 0.9% to 1.2%. Sequenced input: PBMCs. Every receptor here comes from a boy younger than 10 in good health and CMV-seronegative.

The V call is TRBV5-1, the J call TRBJ2-3, with D perhaps matching TRBD2 (5 bases). The CDR3 is made up of 13 amino acids. In germline, CDR1 is SGHRS, CDR2 YFSETQ. Deletions cut 4 bases from V and 5 bases from J, with 11 bases between. This chain's CDR3 is CASSKDGLDTQYF. As DNA, the CDR3 is TGCGCCAGCAGCAAGGACGGACTAGATACGCAGTATTTT.

The chain joins TRBV6-1 to TRBJ2-1; 11 bases line up with TRBD2. Germline-derived CDR1 and CDR2 are MNHNS and SASEGT. Trimming cost V 1 base and J 5 bases; bases outside gene matches: 13. The CDR3 loop spans 19 amino acids. The CDR3 sequence is CASSEGFMVGLAGDNEQFF. The CDR3 DNA follows: TGTGCCAGCAGTGAAGGGTTTATGGTAGGACTAGCGGGTGACAATGAGCAGTTCTTC.

V and J are TRBV7-8 and TRBJ2-7; 7 positions match TRBD1. Germline V gene data show CDR1 as SGHVS and CDR2 as FQNEAQ. V shed 5 bases and J 3 bases; nucleotides not matched to a gene: 10. This CDR3 has 15 residues. CDR3 protein: CASSASGTAIYEQYF. In DNA form, the CDR3 reads TGTGCCAGCAGCGCCTCCGGGACAGCCATCTACGAGCAGTACTTC.

The chain combines TRBV9 with TRBJ1-3, with D tentatively TRBD1 (5 bases). The CDR3 runs to 15 residues. The germline V and J ends were trimmed by 4 bases and 2 bases, with 13 bases remaining between them. Germline values: CDR1 SGDLS, CDR2 YYNGEE. CDR3 amino acids: CASSPIGGAGNTIYF. As DNA, the CDR3 is TGTGCCAGCAGCCCCATCGGGGGTGCTGGAAACACCATATATTTT.

This clone was detected only once. The chain joins TRBV28 to TRBJ2-4, with D maybe TRBD2 (7 bases). Trimming took 2 bases from V and 0 from J, leaving 11 bases between them. The CDR3 contains 16 residues. The germline gives CDR1 MDHEN, CDR2 SYDVKM. DNA of the CDR3: TGTGCCAGCAGTTTAACGGGGGGCTTAGCCAAAAACATTCAGTACTTC. This translates into CASSLTGGLAKNIQYF.

The chain links TRBV5-5 to TRBJ1-6; no firm D call. Germline loops: CDR1 SGHKS, CDR2 YYEKEE (reference sequence). The length of the CDR3 is 15 residues. V was shortened by 4 bases and J by 10 bases, with 18 bases between the two germline ends. The CDR3 reads CASSQRHQPGSPLHF. Here the CDR3 DNA reads TGTGCCAGCAGCCAAAGACACCAACCTGGGTCACCCCTCCACTTT.

The chain carries TRBV5-6 and TRBJ1-1, with D perhaps matching TRBD1 (6 bases). The CDR3 is made up of 19 amino acids. Germline CDR1 SGHDT, CDR2 YYEEEE. Trimming cost V 6 bases and J 4 bases, with 31 bases left between them. The CDR3 reads CASTQYLSGSGGELTEAFF. The CDR3 bases are TGTGCCAGCACCCAATACCTCTCAGGGAGCGGGGGCGAACTCACTGAAGCTTTCTTT. Supplemented by reference TRBV5-6 and TRBJ1-1, the full variable domain reads DAGVTQSPTHLIKTRGQQVTLRCSPKSGHDTVSWYQQALGQGPQFIFQYYEEEERQRGNFPDRFSGHQFPNYSSELNVNALLLGDSALYLCASTQYLSGSGGELTEAFFGQGTRLTVV.

The chain recombines TRBV2 with TRBJ1-1; weak D call: TRBD1 (5 bases). The germline V and J ends were trimmed by 4 bases and 4 bases, with 16 bases remaining between them. The CDR3 runs 15 residues. Germline V CDR1 and CDR2: SNHLY, FYNNEI. The CDR3 here is CASSVSGVMGTEAFF. CDR3 bases: TGTGCCAGCAGTGTTTCGGGGGTTATGGGCACTGAAGCTTTCTTT.

This chain uses TRBV2 with TRBJ2-1, with D possibly being TRBD2 (5 bases). Germline CDR1 is SNHLY and CDR2 is FYNNEI. CDR3 length equals 15 residues. The V and J ends lost 5 bases and 0 bases respectively, with 11 bases between them. CDR3 sequence: CASSKDSSSYNEQFF. The CDR3, as DNA: TGTGCCAGCAGTAAGGACTCAAGCTCCTACAATGAGCAGTTCTTC.

V is TRBV7-9 and J is TRBJ2-5; no clear D gene. Germline lookup yields CDR1 SEHNR and CDR2 FQNEAQ (reference sequence). Trimming stripped 5 bases from V and 2 bases from J, with 9 bases between. The CDR3 sequence is 13 residues long. In DNA, the CDR3 is TGTGCCAGCAGCCCCGCGGATCAAGAGACCCAGTACTTC. As protein: CASSPADQETQYF.

V gene TRBV5-6 combines with J gene TRBJ1-2; D is undetermined. The CDR3 is 13 amino acids. Trimming took 4 bases from V and 4 from J, leaving 11 bases between them. Germline lookup yields CDR1 SGHDT and CDR2 YYEEEE. DNA of the CDR3: TGTGCCAGCAGCCCTACCAGGCTCTATGGCTACACCTTC. Its protein product is CASSPTRLYGYTF.

V gene TRBV5-4 combines with J gene TRBJ2-4; perhaps TRBD2 as D (6 bases). This CDR3 region has 13 residues. V was cut by 7 bases and J by 3 bases, with 11 bases left in between. Per the germline V gene, CDR1 is SGHNT and CDR2 is YYREEE (reference sequence). CDR3 DNA sequence: TGTGCCAGCGGGGGGACGGACAAAAACATTCAGTACTTC. Translation: CASGGTDKNIQYF.

CDR3 residues: CASSPEQEVTEQYF. The CDR3 coding sequence is TGTGCCAGCAGTCCGGAACAGGAAGTAACCGAGCAGTACTTC. The gene calls are TRBV28 and TRBJ2-7; weak D call: TRBD1 (5 bases). The CDR3 runs 14 residues. Germline-derived CDR1 and CDR2 are MDHEN and SYDVKM. V was trimmed by 5 bases and J by 6 bases, leaving 17 bases between them.

V gene TRBV6-4 combines with J gene TRBJ2-1, with TRBD2 matching 9 bases. With 9 bases clipped from V and 5 bases from J, the junction kept 20 bases outside the gene matches. This CDR3 contains 18 residues. Germline V gene data show CDR1 as MRHNA and CDR2 as SNTAGT. The CDR3 loop reads CARSTWGLAGPYHNEQFF. Here the CDR3 DNA reads TGTGCCAGATCGACTTGGGGGCTAGCGGGACCCTATCACAATGAGCAGTTCTTC.

The chain employs TRBV6-5 and TRBJ1-6; TRBD1 aligns across 10 bases. The J segment lost 9 bases and the V segment lost 3 bases, leaving 5 bases of the junction unmatched. Germline values: CDR1 MNHEY, CDR2 SVGAGI. The CDR3 totals 15 residues. The CDR3 nucleotides are TGTGCCAGCAGTTATGGACAGGGGGAAATTTCACCCCTCCACTTT. It codes for CASSYGQGEISPLHF.

The J gene is TRBJ1-4, the V gene TRBV27, with 7 bases identical to TRBD1. V shed 5 bases, J shed 0 bases, and the junction held 9 bases outside the gene matches. This CDR3 has 17 residues. Germline assignment: CDR1 MNHEY and CDR2 SMNVEV (reference sequence). CDR3 protein: CASSPDRVGATNEKLFF. The CDR3 DNA reads as TGTGCCAGCAGTCCAGACAGGGTGGGGGCAACTAATGAAAAACTGTTTTTT.

J is TRBJ2-3 and V is TRBV18; no firm D call. CDR1 and CDR2 (germline): KGHSH, LQKENI. V was clipped by 3 bases and J by 6 bases, with 10 bases between them. The CDR3 length is 13 residues. CDR3 residues: CASSPSSLDTQYF. The CDR3, as DNA: TGTGCCAGCTCACCGTCCTCCTTGGATACGCAGTATTTT.